Each of the 10 T cell receptor beta chains below was sequenced from the same sample in a study of cytomegalovirus exposure and HLA in healthy donors. PCR employed 60 Vbeta and 13 Jbeta primers. Using immunoSEQ multiplex PCR, the repertoire was profiled, and TCRdb retains in-frame clones only, with some absent. The table has under 200,000 clones, 60% to 85% seen once. The sequencing input was PBMCs. The receptors here all came from a woman aged 45-60 years in good health and CMV-seropositive.

This clone has more than one count but fewer than ten. V usage is TRBV10-3 and J usage is TRBJ2-5, with a tentative D call TRBD1 (5 bases). V lost 6 bases and J 4 bases, leaving 9 bases between the germline ends. The CDR3 spans 12 residues. Germline V gene data show CDR1 as ENHRY and CDR2 as SYGVKD. The CDR3 spells CAISPGRETQYF. The CDR3 bases are TGTGCCATCAGCCCAGGGCGAGAGACCCAGTACTTC.

The gene calls are TRBV9 and TRBJ2-7, with TRBD2 as a possible D gene (5 bases). Per the germline V gene, CDR1 is SGDLS and CDR2 is YYNGEE. The V gene lost 4 bases and the J gene lost 6 bases, with 20 bases spanning the gap. The CDR3 contains 15 residues. The CDR3 DNA is TGTGCCAGCAGCCTCAGACCGGGTACCGAGGGCGAGCAGTACTTC. It specifies CASSLRPGTEGEQYF.

The chain uses TRBV18 and TRBJ2-1; possibly TRBD1 for D (7 bases). Germline V gives CDR1 KGHSH, CDR2 LQKENI. The CDR3 consists of 16 residues. Trimming stripped 0 bases from V and 6 bases from J, with 15 bases between. DNA for the CDR3: TGTGCCAGCTCACCACCCAGCAGACAGGGAGGCAATGAGCAGTTCTTC. Translation gives CASSPPSRQGGNEQFF.

The gene calls are TRBV29-1 and TRBJ1-1; D might be TRBD1 (5 bases). The CDR3 extends over 13 amino acids. V lost 4 bases and J 6 bases, leaving 15 bases between the germline ends. Germline lookup yields CDR1 SQVTM and CDR2 ANQGSEA. The CDR3 nucleotides are TGCAGCGTTGCGCCTCGACAGCCCCCTGAAGCTTTCTTT. This codes for CSVAPRQPPEAFF.

Only one count was recorded for this clone. CDR3 protein: CASSLDRAGYNEQFF. The CDR3, as DNA: TGTGCCAGCAGCCTCGACAGGGCTGGCTACAATGAGCAGTTCTTC. The V gene is TRBV7-8, the J gene TRBJ2-1, with 7 bases fitting TRBD1. Trimming at V came to 5 bases and at J to 3 bases, leaving 7 bases not matched to a gene. Germline CDR1 reads SGHVS; CDR2 reads FQNEAQ. This CDR3 is built from 15 residues.

This clone was found a few times. The V gene is TRBV6-5, the J gene TRBJ1-6, with a weak D call TRBD1 (5 bases). V dropped 4 bases and J dropped 7 bases, with 11 bases sitting between them. Germline V gene data show CDR1 as MNHEY and CDR2 as SVGAGI. The CDR3 length is 14 residues. The CDR3 coding sequence is TGTGCCAGCAGTTCCTCAGGGAGAAATTCACCCCTCCACTTT. Translation: CASSSSGRNSPLHF.

This clone was observed once. The chain couples TRBV18 to TRBJ2-3; TRBD1 agrees at 7 bases. With 2 bases clipped from V and 1 base from J, the junction kept 6 bases outside the gene matches. The CDR3 has 16 amino acids. CDR1 is KGHSH and CDR2 is LQKENI in the germline V gene. The CDR3 coding sequence is TGTGCCAGCTCACCAGGACAGGAAAAGGGCACAGATACGCAGTATTTT. Translation gives CASSPGQEKGTDTQYF.

The genes are TRBV29-1 and TRBJ2-3; D perhaps matches TRBD2 (5 bases). The V end was cut by 5 bases, the J end by 1 base, with 19 bases between. There are 16 residues in the CDR3. Germline values: CDR1 SQVTM, CDR2 ANQGSEA. CDR3 coding DNA: TGCAGCGTTAAGGCGGGCGCGACTTGGGGCACAGATACGCAGTATTTT. Encoded protein: CSVKAGATWGTDTQYF.

V is TRBV28 and J is TRBJ2-5, with 7 bases lining up with TRBD1. This CDR3 comprises 15 residues. The V gene end was trimmed by 7 bases and the J gene end by 3 bases; junction bases not matched to a gene: 11. Germline V gene sequence: CDR1 MDHEN, CDR2 SYDVKM. The DNA of the CDR3 is TGTGCCAGCAAAAAAGGGGGCTGGGTAGAAGAGACCCAGTACTTC. Amino acid sequence: CASKKGGWVEETQYF. The full variable domain, with the rest looked up from reference TRBV28 and TRBJ2-5, is DVKVTQSSRYLVKRTGEKVFLECVQDMDHENMFWYRQDPGLGLRLIYFSYDVKMKEKGDIPEGYSVSREKKERFSLILESASTNQTSMYLCASKKGGWVEETQYFGPGTRLLVL.

The J gene is TRBJ1-4, the V gene TRBV30; 8 bases agree with TRBD1. The junction had 4 bases not matched to a gene; V was cut back by 2 bases and J by 5 bases. The germline CDR1 and CDR2 sequences are GTSNPN and SVGIG (reference sequence). This CDR3 has 14 amino acids. CDR3 amino acids: CAWSNRQGNEKLFF. Written as DNA, the CDR3 is TGTGCCTGGAGTAATCGACAGGGGAATGAAAAACTGTTTTTT.